This T cell receptor beta chain is from a study of Ad26.COV2.S vaccination and SARS-CoV-2 variants. Findings and caveats of the study: In TCR breadth and depth analyses, total T cell responses may have been underestimated. After vaccination, reports described spike-specific CD8+ and CD4+ T cell responses as showing substantial breadth.

Clones were sequenced by immunoSEQ multiplex PCR, and TCRdb holds only the in-frame ones, with some missing. Of roughly 350,000 clones in the sample, about 85% are singletons; the top ten hold around 6.4%. Treatment defined: roughly 20 received Ad26.COV2.S at low or high dose, single or two shots; roughly five received placebo; per-sample allocation not given. Samples came from day 63 after the first vaccine or placebo injection. The CDR3 covers 13 residues. CDR1 and CDR2 from the germline V gene are MDHEN and SYDVKM. The ends were cut back, 7 bases at V and 8 bases at J, with 17 bases in the middle. This clone is a singleton in its sample. Antigen: not known.

The V call is TRBV28, the J call TRBJ1-2, with a tentative D call TRBD1 (6 bases). The receptor was derived from a person between 18 and 60 years old who received the Ad26.COV2.S COVID-19 vaccine or a placebo. Sequencing used peripheral blood, obtained in a trial of Ad26.COV2.S vaccine versus placebo. Here the CDR3 DNA reads TGTGCCAGCACCCCCGGGGGGCGGGACGGCTACACCTTC. Translated: CASTPGGRDGYTF.